This T cell receptor beta chain was retrieved from a study of shared clonotypes between healthy human individuals (dated by TCRdb to 2020 to 2021). Concerning the study at large: The cohort included a few men and two women between 18 and 49 years of age. To estimate repertoire size and how much clonotype sharing occurs between individuals, the study deeply sequenced the blood TCR repertoires of 4 to 6 healthy adults. Each donor's leukapheresis produced roughly between about 0.8 and 10 billion PBMCs. To increase sequencing depth and limit assay-specific biases, different laboratories used diverse techniques to prepare libraries and sequence TCR repertoires. For each donor, CD4 naive and CD4 memory were each given three plates, CD8 naive was given two plates, and CD8 memory was given one plate. Results the study describes overall, beyond this receptor: The small number of donors limited the genetic and exposure-history diversity represented. Sampling was restricted to blood, and TCR repertoires in tissues likely differ from the TCR repertoires found in blood. Sharing across a few donors was observed for around 5% of naive CD4, around 3.5% of naive CD8, 2.3% of memory CD4, and over 0.3% of memory CD8 clonotypes. Incomplete sequencing was indicated by rarefaction of sorted-subset datasets, despite the large sequencing depth. Naive subsets generally had larger estimated clonotype richness than memory subsets. Pairwise subsampling led to the expectation that sequencing depth would affect the degree of clonotype sharing among donors. Compared with non-shared clonotypes, clonotypes shared by all four sorted-subset donors had higher generation probabilities.

Including cysteine and phenylalanine, the CDR3 has 17 amino acids. Of the read, only the CDR3 DNA is kept; its 51 bases are in frame from base 1. The V and J ends are trimmed by 0 bases and 2 bases, leaving 15 bases between them. Sequences SGDLS (CDR1) and YYNGEE (CDR2) are obtained from the germline V gene. CD8 naive samples consisted of CD45RO-negative cells that were positively selected for CCR7, yielding a CD45RA+CCR7+ population without TemRA cells. Donors were healthy HIV-negative adults with no recently reported acute infections or vaccinations. All donors were Caucasian adults living in Nashville, Tennessee, USA. Blood was obtained by leukapheresis, after which PBMCs were separated by Ficoll-Histopaque density gradient centrifugation and cryopreserved in liquid nitrogen vapor phase. Purity and quantity of every magnetically sorted T cell population were checked by analytical flow cytometry. Genomic DNA was isolated from every sorted fraction and measured by UV absorbance on a Nanodrop 2000c.

TCR CDR3 regions were amplified from genomic DNA by multiplex PCR using the deep immunoSEQ assay. For each cell subset, the extracted genomic DNA was distributed evenly across all wells of several immunoSEQ 96-well plates, and each plate served as one replicate. For sorted subsets, around 200 ng genomic DNA, equal to 30,000 or so T cell genomes, was loaded into each replicate PCR. The purified libraries were quantified using a Qubit 3.0 fluorometer, sized with a Bioanalyzer 2100, and then quantified again using the KAPA Library Quantification kit. Every immunoSEQ 96-well plate was sequenced on a dedicated single-read 150-cycle Illumina NextSeq 550 flow cell. Under the source paper's analysis protocol: Because the immunoSEQ output held only junctional sequences and lacked quality scores, the filtering could not match the filtering applied to full-length reads. To assign V/J genes and CDR3, sequences were annotated using PyIR, a Python wrapper for IgBLAST v1.9, with IMGT germline references. Reads were removed for weak V/J assignments (E-value above 1e-6), missing CDR3, stop codons, out-of-frame junctions, or ambiguous translated residues. V3J clonotypes were defined as sequences sharing the same inferred V gene, J gene, and CDR3 amino acid sequence. Percentage overlap between repertoires was calculated by dividing the number of shared unique clonotypes by the size of the smaller repertoire. Three approaches were used to assess repertoire richness: RTK rarefaction, the Chao1 estimator, and Recon v2.1 estimates of unobserved clonotypes. Generation probabilities were computed with OLGA for all TCRbeta clonotypes obtained by the gDNA method from several donors. TCRdb's version of the immuneACCESS table is confined to in-frame rearrangements and falls short of the full clone set. An unresolved V gene accounts for under half of the shortfall where checked; the remainder is of unknown origin. V, J and clone size were drawn from that table, and D and trimming were deduced from the DNA. The sample table contains around 600,000 clones; only one count was recorded for 85% to 95% of them. Of the sample, over 0.1% falls within the top ten clones.

Turning to this clone: Its antigen remains undetermined. No much larger clone exists at a distance of one base, and base qualities are not known.

The receptor was isolated from a woman aged 30 to 39 in good health. The sequence joins TRBV9 to TRBJ2-1; matching of 5 bases hints at TRBD2 as the D gene. Sequencing was carried out using naive CD8+ T cells sorted from blood. Taken with the paper, the label for cell subset or site translates to: CD45RA+CCR7+. The DNA is TGTGCCAGCAGCGTAGGATCGTGGGCGGGTGCCTACAATGAGCAGTTCTTC. This encodes CASSVGSWAGAYNEQFF.